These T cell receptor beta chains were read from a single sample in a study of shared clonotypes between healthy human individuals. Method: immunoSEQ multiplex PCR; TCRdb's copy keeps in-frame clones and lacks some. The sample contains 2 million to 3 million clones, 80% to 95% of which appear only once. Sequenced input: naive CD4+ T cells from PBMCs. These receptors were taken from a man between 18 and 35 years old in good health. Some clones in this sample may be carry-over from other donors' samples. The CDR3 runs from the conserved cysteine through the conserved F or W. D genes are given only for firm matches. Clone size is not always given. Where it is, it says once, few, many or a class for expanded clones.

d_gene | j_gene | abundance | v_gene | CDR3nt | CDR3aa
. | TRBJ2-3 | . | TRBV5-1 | TGCGCCAGCAGCTTTGGTAGGGGGGGCGCAGATACGCAGTATTTT | CASSFGRGGADTQYF
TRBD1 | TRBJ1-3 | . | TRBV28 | TGTGCCAGCAGTTTTCCGGGACAGAAGAGCTCTGGAAACACCATATATTTT | CASSFPGQKSSGNTIYF
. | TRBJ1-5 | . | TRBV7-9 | TGTGCCAGCAGCTTAGATTATAGCAATCAGCCCCAGCATTTT | CASSLDYSNQPQHF
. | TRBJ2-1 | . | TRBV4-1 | TGCGCCAGCAGCCAAGTTGTCAGCGCCTCTTACAATGAGCAGTTCTTC | CASSQVVSASYNEQFF
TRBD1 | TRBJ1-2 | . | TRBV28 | TGTGCCAGCAGTCCCGTGCCGGGACAGGTCAAGGAGGGCCCCTATGGCTACACCTTC | CASSPVPGQVKEGPYGYTF
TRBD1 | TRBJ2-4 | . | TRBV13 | TGTGCCAGCAGCCCCTCCCCCAGGGGGTGGATGGACCTAGCCAAAAACATTCAGTACTTC | CASSPSPRGWMDLAKNIQYF
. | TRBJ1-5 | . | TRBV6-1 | TGTGCCAGCAGTGCCAGGGGTCAGCCCCAGCATTTT | CASSARGQPQHF
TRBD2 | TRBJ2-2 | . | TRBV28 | TGTGCCAGTAATGAACAGACTAGCCGAACGAACACCGGGGAGCTGTTTTTT | CASNEQTSRTNTGELFF
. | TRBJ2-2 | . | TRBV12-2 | TGTGCAAGTCGCTCCGGAGGGAGGGTGGAAGGACCGGCCACCGGGGAGCTGTTTTTT | CASRSGGRVEGPATGELFF
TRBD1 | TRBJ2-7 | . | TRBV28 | TGTGCCAGCAGTTTAGAGTCAGGGGGTAGTTACGAGCAGTACTTC | CASSLESGGSYEQYF
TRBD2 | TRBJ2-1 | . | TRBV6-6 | TGTGCCAGCAGCCGGACTAGTGCCACCTACAATGAGCAGTTCTTC | CASSRTSATYNEQFF
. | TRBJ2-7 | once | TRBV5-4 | TGTGCCAGCAGCTTGGATCTAGCGTCCGAGCAGTACTTC | CASSLDLASEQYF
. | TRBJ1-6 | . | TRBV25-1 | TGTGCCAGCGGCCAGCCCCCTCACTTT | CASGQPPHF